This T cell receptor beta chain is drawn from a study of identical twins. Trimming took 1 base from V and 4 from J, leaving 11 bases between them. The CDR3 length is 15 residues. Germline values: CDR1 SGHRS, CDR2 YFSETQ. TCRdb re-derived calls from the 5' RACE reads in MiXCR, one entry per CDR3 protein. Of fewer than 450,000 distinct CDR3 sequences listed, approximately 9.1% were seen once; the top ten hold around 8.6%. This clonotype was picked up a small number of times. The rearrangement links TRBV5-1 to TRBJ2-2, with D maybe TRBD1 (5 bases). Sequencing input: naive T cells sorted from blood. The sequence derives from a woman between 50 and 59 years old in good health. The chain's CDR3 is CASSLYQGSTGELFF. CDR3 coding DNA: TGCGCCAGCAGCTTGTACCAGGGAAGCACCGGGGAGCTGTTTTTT.